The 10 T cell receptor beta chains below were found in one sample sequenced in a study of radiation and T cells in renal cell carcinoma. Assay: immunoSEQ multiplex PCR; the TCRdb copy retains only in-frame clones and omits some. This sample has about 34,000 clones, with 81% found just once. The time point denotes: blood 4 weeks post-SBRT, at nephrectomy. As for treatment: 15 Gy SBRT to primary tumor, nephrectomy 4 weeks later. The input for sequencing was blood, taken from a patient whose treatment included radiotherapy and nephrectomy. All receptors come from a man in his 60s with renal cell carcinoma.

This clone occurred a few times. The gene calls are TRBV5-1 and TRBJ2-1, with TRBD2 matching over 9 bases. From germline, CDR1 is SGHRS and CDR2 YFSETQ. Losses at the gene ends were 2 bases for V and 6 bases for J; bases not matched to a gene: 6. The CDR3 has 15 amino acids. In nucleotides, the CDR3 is TGCGCCAGCAGCTTCTTCGCGGGAGGGTCCAATGAGCAGTTCTTC. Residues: CASSFFAGGSNEQFF.

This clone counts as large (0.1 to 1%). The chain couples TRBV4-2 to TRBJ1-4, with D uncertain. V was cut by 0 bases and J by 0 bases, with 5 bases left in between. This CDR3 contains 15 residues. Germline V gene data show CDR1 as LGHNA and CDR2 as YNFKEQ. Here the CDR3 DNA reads TGTGCCAGCAGCCAAGATAGGGCAACTAATGAAAAACTGTTTTTT. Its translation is CASSQDRATNEKLFF.

The CDR3 sequence: CASSPRTSGDNEQFF. The CDR3 DNA reads TGTGCCAGCAGCCCACGGACTAGCGGAGACAATGAGCAGTTCTTC. The chain is built from TRBV5-4 and TRBJ2-1; 10 bases align to TRBD2. The CDR3 is 15 residues long. Unmatched junction bases numbered 6, after V lost 4 bases and J lost 5 bases. Per germline, CDR1 SGHNT and CDR2 YYREEE (reference sequence). The complete variable domain, with remaining parts taken from reference TRBV5-4 and TRBJ2-1, reads ETGVTQSPTHLIKTRGQQVTLRCSSQSGHNTVSWYQQALGQGPQFIFQYYREEENGRGNFPPRFSGLQFPNYSSELNVNALELDDSALYLCASSPRTSGDNEQFFGPGTRLTVL.

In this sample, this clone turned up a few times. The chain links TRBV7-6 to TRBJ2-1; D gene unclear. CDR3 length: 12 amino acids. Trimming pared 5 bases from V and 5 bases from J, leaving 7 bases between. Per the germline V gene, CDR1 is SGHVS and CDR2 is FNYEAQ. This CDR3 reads CASSLGHNEQFF. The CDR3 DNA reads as TGTGCCAGCAGCCTAGGACACAATGAGCAGTTCTTC.

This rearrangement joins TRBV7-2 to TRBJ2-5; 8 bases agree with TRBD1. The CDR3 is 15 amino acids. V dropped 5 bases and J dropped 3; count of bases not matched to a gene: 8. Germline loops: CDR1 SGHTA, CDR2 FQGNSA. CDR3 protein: CASSKTGTGEETQYF. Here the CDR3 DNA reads TGTGCCAGCAGCAAAACCGGGACAGGAGAAGAGACCCAGTACTTC.

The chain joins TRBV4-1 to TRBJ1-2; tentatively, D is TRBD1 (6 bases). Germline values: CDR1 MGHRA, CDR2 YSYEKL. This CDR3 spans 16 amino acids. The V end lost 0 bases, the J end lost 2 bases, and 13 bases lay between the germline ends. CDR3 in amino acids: CASSQEGTGRNYGYTF. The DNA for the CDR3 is TGCGCCAGCAGCCAAGAGGGTACAGGGCGAAACTATGGCTACACCTTC.

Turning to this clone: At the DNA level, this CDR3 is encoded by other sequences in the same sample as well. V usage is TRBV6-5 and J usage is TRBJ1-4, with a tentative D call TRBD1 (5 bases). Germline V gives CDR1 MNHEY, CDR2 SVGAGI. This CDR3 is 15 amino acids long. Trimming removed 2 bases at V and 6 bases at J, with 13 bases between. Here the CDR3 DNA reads TGTGCCAGCAGTTACGGTCAGGGTTGGGATGAAAAACTGTTTTTT. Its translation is CASSYGQGWDEKLFF.

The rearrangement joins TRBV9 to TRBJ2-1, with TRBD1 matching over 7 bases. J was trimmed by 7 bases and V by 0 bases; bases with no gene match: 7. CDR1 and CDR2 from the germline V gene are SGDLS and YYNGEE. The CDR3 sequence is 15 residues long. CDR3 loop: CASSVAGDSYNEQFF. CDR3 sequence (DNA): TGTGCCAGCAGCGTAGCTGGGGACAGCTATAATGAGCAGTTCTTC.

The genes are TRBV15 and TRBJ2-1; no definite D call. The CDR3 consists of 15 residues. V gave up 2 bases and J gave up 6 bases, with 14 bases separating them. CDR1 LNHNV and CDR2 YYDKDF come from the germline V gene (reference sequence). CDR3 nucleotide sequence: TGTGCCACCAGCAGAACCGGACCTCCCAGCAATGAGCAGTTCTTC. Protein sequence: CATSRTGPPSNEQFF.

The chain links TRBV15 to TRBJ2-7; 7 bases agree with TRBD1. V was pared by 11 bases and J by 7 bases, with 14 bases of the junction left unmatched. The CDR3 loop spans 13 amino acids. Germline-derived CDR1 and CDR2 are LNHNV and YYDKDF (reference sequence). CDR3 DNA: TGTGCCGCCGGGACAGAACCAATGGGGGAGCAGTACTTC. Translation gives CAAGTEPMGEQYF.